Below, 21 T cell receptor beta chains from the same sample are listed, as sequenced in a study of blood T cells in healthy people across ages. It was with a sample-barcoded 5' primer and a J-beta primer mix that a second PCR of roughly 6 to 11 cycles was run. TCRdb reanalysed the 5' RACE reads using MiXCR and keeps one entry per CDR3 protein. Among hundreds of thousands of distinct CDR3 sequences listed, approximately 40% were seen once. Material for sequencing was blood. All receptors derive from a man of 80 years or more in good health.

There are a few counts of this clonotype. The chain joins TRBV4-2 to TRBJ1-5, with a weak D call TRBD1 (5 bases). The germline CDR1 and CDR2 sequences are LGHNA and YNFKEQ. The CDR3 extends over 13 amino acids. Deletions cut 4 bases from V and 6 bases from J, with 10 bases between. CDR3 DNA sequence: TGTGCCAGCAGCCCGCAGGGTGCTCAGCCCCAGCATTTT. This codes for CASSPQGAQPQHF.

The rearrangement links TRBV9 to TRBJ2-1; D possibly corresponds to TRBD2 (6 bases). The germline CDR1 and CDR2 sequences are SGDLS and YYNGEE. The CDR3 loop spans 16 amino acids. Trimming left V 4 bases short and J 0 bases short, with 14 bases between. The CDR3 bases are TGTGCCAGCAGCTCGCCGGACTACAGCTCCTACAATGAGCAGTTCTTC. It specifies CASSSPDYSSYNEQFF.

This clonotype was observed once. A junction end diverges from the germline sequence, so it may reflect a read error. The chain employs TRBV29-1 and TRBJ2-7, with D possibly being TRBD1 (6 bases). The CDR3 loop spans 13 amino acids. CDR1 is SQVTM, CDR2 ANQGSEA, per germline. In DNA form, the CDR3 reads TGCAGCGTAGAGGGGGATTTTACCTACGAGCGGTACTTC. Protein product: CSVEGDFTYERYF.

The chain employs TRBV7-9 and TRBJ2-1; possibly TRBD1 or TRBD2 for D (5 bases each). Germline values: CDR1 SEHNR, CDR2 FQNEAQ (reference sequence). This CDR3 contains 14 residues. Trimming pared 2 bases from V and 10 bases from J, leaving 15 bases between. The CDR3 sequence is CASSLMSGTMEQFF. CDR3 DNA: TGTGCCAGCAGCTTAATGTCCGGGACCATGGAGCAGTTCTTC.

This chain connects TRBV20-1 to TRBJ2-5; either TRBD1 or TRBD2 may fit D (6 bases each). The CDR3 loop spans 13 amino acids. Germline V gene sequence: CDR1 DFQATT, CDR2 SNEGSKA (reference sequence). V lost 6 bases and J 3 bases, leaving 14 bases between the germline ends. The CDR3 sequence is CSAEWGAEETQYF. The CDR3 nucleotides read TGCAGTGCGGAGTGGGGGGCCGAAGAGACCCAGTACTTC.

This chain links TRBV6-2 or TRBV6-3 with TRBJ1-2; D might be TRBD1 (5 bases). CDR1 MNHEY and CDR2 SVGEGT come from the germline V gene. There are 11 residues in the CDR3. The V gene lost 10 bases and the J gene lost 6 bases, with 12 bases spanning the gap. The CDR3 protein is CATFQGHGYTF. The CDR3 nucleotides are TGTGCCACGTTCCAGGGCCATGGCTACACCTTC.

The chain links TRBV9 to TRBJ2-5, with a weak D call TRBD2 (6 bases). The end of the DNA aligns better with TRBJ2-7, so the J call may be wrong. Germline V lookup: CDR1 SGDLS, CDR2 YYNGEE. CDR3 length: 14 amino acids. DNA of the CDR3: TGTGCCAGCAGCGTAGATAGCGGCGCCTACGAGCAGTACTTC. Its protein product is CASSVDSGAYEQYF.

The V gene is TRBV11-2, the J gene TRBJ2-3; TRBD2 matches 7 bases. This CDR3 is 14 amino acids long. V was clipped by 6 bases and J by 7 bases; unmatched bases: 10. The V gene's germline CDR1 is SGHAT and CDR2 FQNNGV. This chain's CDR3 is CASRISKLANTQYF. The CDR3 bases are TGTGCCAGCAGGATATCAAAACTAGCGAATACGCAGTATTTT. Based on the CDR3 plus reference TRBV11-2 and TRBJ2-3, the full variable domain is EAGVAQSPRYKIIEKRQSVAFWCNPISGHATLYWYQQILGQGPKLLIQFQNNGVVDDSQLPKDRFSAERLKGVDSTLKIQPAKLEDSAVYLCASRISKLANTQYFGPGTRLTVL.

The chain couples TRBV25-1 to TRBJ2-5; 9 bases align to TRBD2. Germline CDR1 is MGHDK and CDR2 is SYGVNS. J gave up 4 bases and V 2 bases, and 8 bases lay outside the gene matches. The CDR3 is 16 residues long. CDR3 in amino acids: CASSEGRLAARETQYF. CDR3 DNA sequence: TGTGCCAGCAGTGAAGGGAGACTAGCGGCCCGAGAGACCCAGTACTTC.

CDR3 sequence reads: CATMGSRREQFF. CDR3 sequence (DNA): TGTGCCACCATGGGTTCCAGACGGGAGCAGTTCTTC. The V gene is TRBV7-2, the J gene TRBJ2-1; D unresolved. The CDR3 has 12 amino acids. The germline V gene has CDR1 SGHTA and CDR2 FQGNSA. Trimming removed 10 bases from V and 10 bases from J, with 17 bases in between.

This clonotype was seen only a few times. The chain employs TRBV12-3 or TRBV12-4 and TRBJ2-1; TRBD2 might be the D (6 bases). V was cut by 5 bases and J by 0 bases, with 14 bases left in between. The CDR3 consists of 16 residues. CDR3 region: CASSTRDSSSYNEQFF. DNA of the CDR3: TGTGCCAGCAGTACCCGGGACTCGAGCTCCTACAATGAGCAGTTCTTC.

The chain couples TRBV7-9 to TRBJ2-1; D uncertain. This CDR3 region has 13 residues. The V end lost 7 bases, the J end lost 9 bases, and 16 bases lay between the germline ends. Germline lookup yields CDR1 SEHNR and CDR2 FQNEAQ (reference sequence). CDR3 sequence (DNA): TGTGCCAGCACTCTAGGATTTCCCCCTGAGCAGTTCTTC. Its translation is CASTLGFPPEQFF. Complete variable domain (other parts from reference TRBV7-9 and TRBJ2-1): DTGVSQNPRHKITKRGQNVTFRCDPISEHNRLYWYRQTLGQGPEFLTYFQNEAQLEKSRLLSDRFSAERPKGSFSTLEIQRTEQGDSAMYLCASTLGFPPEQFFGPGTRLTVL.

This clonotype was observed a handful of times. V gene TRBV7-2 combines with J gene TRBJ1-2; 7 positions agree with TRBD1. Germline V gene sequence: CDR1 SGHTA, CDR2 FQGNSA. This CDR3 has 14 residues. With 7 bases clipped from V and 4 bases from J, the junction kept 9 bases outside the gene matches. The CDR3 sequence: CASTSGTDRYGYTF. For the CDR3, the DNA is TGTGCCAGCACCTCCGGGACAGATCGCTATGGCTACACCTTC.

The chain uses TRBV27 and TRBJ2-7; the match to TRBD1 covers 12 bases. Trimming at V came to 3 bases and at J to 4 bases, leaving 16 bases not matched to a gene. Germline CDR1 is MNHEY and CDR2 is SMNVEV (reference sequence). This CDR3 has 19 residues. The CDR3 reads CASSFSLLPGQGAGYEQYF. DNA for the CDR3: TGTGCCAGCAGTTTCTCCCTCCTTCCGGGACAGGGGGCTGGTTACGAGCAGTACTTC.

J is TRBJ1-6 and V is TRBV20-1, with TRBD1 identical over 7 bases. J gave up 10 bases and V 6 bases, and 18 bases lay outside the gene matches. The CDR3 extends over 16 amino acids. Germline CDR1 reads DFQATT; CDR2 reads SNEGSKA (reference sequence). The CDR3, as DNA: TGCAGTGCATCCGATAAGCGACAGGGAGGGTGGTCACCCCTCCACTTT. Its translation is CSASDKRQGGWSPLHF.

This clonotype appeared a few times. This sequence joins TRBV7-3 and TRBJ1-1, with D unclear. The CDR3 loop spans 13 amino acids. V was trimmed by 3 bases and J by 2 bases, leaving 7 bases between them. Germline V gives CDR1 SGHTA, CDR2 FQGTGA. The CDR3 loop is CASSFAGNTEAFF. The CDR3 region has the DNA TGTGCCAGCAGCTTCGCTGGAAACACTGAAGCTTTCTTT.

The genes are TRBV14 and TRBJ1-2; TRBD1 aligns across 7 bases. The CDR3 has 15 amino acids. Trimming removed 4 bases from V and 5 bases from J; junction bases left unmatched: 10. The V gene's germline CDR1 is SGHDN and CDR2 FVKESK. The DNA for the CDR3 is TGTGCCAGCAGCCCACAGGGGAGGGAGTGGTATGGCTACACCTTC. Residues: CASSPQGREWYGYTF.

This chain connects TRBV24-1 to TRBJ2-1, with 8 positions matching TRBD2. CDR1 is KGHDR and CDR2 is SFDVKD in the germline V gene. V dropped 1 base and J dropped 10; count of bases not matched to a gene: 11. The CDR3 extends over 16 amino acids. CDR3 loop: CATSDFADSGNEEQFF. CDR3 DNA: TGTGCCACCAGTGATTTCGCAGATAGCGGGAACGAGGAGCAGTTCTTC.

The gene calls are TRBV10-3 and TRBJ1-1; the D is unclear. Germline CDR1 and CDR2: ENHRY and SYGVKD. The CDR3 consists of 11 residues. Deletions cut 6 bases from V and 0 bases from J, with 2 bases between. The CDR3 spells CAIRMNTEAFF. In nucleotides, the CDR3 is TGTGCCATCAGGATGAACACTGAAGCTTTCTTT.

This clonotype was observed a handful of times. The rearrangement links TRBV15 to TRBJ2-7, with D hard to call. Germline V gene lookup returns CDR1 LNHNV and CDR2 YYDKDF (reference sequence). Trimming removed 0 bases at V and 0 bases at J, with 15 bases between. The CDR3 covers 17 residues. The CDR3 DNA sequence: TGTGCCACCAGCAGAGATCAGAGTGGGGTACTCTCCTACGAGCAGTACTTC. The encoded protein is CATSRDQSGVLSYEQYF.

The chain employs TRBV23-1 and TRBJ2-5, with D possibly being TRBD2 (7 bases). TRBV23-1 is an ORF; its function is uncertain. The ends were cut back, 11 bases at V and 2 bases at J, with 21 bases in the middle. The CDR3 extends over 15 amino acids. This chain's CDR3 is CAQDAGGGEQETQYF. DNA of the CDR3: TGCGCCCAGGACGCTGGCGGGGGCGAACAAGAGACCCAGTACTTC.